This T cell receptor beta chain emerged from a study of T cells in Graves' hyperthyroidism and ophthalmopathy. Regarding the study as a whole: The model's output predicted ophthalmopathy at a median of roughly 6 months prior to onset. Most expanded thyroid clonotypes above 0.001 also appeared in blood.

The germline V gene encodes CDR1 MNHEY and CDR2 SVGEGT. This CDR3 is 18 amino acids long. The V end lost 3 bases, the J end lost 0 bases, and 20 bases lay between the germline ends. It was RNA transcripts that yielded the amplified TCR beta CDR3 regions. HTBI primers were the set used in a first-round RT-PCR of the TCR CDR3. TCRdb re-called the multiplex PCR reads with MiXCR, one entry per CDR3 protein. The sample contains some 490,000 distinct CDR3 sequences, 15% to 20% of which appear only once. Comment on this clonotype: The target antigen is unknown.

Fresh peripheral blood, more than 8 ml of it, supplied the PBMCs. This TCR came from a woman in her thirties with Graves' ophthalmopathy. Input material: blood. The gene calls are TRBV6-2 or TRBV6-3 and TRBJ1-1; D is unclear. For the CDR3, the DNA is TGTGCCAGCAGTTATTTAGGCAGGCCCTCTCCGATGAACACTGAAGCTTTCTTT. Translating it yields CASSYLGRPSPMNTEAFF.